The 16 T cell receptor beta chains below were found in one sample sequenced in a study of PD-1 blockade in classical Hodgkin lymphoma. Time point: cycle 4 day 1 (C4D1), after more than 5 weeks of nivolumab. Relapse after autologous stem cell transplantation occurred in every patient, and brentuximab vedotin exposure varied. Negative selection with magnetic separation was used to purify CD4+ T cells from thawed PBMCs. The method was immunoSEQ multiplex PCR; TCRdb's version includes in-frame clones alone and lacks a portion of them. The profile covers 15,000 to 25,000 clones, with roughly 83% appearing a single time and roughly 2.5% taken by the ten largest. The sequencing used CD4+ T cells from blood, collected before the fourth cycle of nivolumab. Receptors originate from a human donor with classical Hodgkin lymphoma.

The genes are TRBV29-1 and TRBJ2-3; 9 bases line up with TRBD1. This CDR3 spans 15 amino acids. The germline V gene encodes CDR1 SQVTM and CDR2 ANQGSEA. Unmatched junction bases numbered 8, after V lost 3 bases and J lost 4 bases. The CDR3 DNA sequence: TGCAGCGTTGAGGGACAGGGTCTGCGTCCAGATACGCAGTATTTT. Translation gives CSVEGQGLRPDTQYF.

This chain connects TRBV11-2 to TRBJ2-7; 8 bases map to TRBD1. Trimming took 4 bases from V and 4 from J; bases not matched to a gene: 6. Germline-derived CDR1 and CDR2 are SGHAT and FQNNGV. The CDR3 has 14 residues. For the CDR3, the DNA is TGTGCCAGCAGCTCACGCAGGGGGCGATACGAGCAGTACTTC. Protein product: CASSSRRGRYEQYF.

The V gene is TRBV28, the J gene TRBJ2-4; 7 bases are shared with TRBD2. V lost 6 bases, J lost 0 bases, and 8 bases stayed unmatched. This CDR3 is 16 amino acids long. The germline gives CDR1 MDHEN, CDR2 SYDVKM. The CDR3 here is CASSAGEGLAKNIQYF. In DNA form, the CDR3 reads TGTGCCAGCAGCGCCGGGGAGGGGTTAGCCAAAAACATTCAGTACTTC.

The chain carries TRBV14 and TRBJ1-1; D call uncertain. V shed 0 bases and J shed 5 bases, with 10 bases lying between them. The CDR3 is 14 amino acids. Germline V lookup: CDR1 SGHDN, CDR2 FVKESK. Written as DNA, the CDR3 is TGTGCCAGCAGCCAAGATGCAGTAGGGACTGAAGCTTTCTTT. This gives the protein CASSQDAVGTEAFF.

The V call is TRBV7-8, the J call TRBJ2-3; TRBD2 matches at 7 bases. J was trimmed by 4 bases and V by 5 bases; bases with no gene match: 15. Germline V gene data show CDR1 as SGHVS and CDR2 as FQNEAQ. This CDR3 is 17 amino acids long. CDR3 nucleotides: TGTGCCAGCAGCCAGAGAGCTAGCGGTTTGGGCCCAGATACGCAGTATTTT. It translates to CASSQRASGLGPDTQYF.

This chain uses TRBV28 with TRBJ2-1; TRBD1 aligns across 11 bases. The germline CDR1 and CDR2 sequences are MDHEN and SYDVKM. Unmatched junction bases numbered 7, after V lost 5 bases and J lost 7 bases. The CDR3 extends over 15 amino acids. CDR3 sequence reads: CASSESGTGGNEQFF. CDR3 sequence (DNA): TGTGCCAGCAGTGAATCCGGGACAGGGGGAAATGAGCAGTTCTTC.

This clone was seen a single time. The chain links TRBV19 to TRBJ2-5, with D possibly TRBD1 on 6 matching bases. The CDR3 is made up of 14 amino acids. Germline V CDR1 and CDR2: LNHDA, SQIVND (reference sequence). V was clipped by 5 bases and J by 7 bases, with 17 bases between them. The CDR3 loop reads CASSEGQTAATQYF. The CDR3 DNA reads TGTGCCAGTAGTGAAGGACAGACCGCCGCGACCCAGTACTTC.

V is TRBV6-6 and J is TRBJ1-5; D is unclear. From germline, CDR1 is MNHNY and CDR2 SVGAGI (reference sequence). This CDR3 contains 16 residues. The germline V and J ends were trimmed by 2 bases and 5 bases, with 16 bases remaining between them. The DNA for the CDR3 is TGTGCCAGCAGTTACCCAAGGGCACAGTCGGATCAGCCCCAGCATTTT. As protein: CASSYPRAQSDQPQHF.

This chain connects TRBV19 to TRBJ1-2; D possibly corresponds to TRBD1 (6 bases). Germline V gene lookup returns CDR1 LNHDA and CDR2 SQIVND (reference sequence). CDR3 length: 15 amino acids. V was shortened by 3 bases and J by 7 bases, with 18 bases between the two germline ends. CDR3 nucleotides: TGTGCCAGTAGTATTGCACGGCAGGGGCCGGTTGGCTACACCTTC. Its protein is CASSIARQGPVGYTF.

The chain combines TRBV6-1 with TRBJ2-1, with D possibly TRBD2 on 5 matching bases. The germline V and J ends were trimmed by 5 bases and 4 bases, with 15 bases remaining between them. Germline V gives CDR1 MNHNS, CDR2 SASEGT. CDR3 length: 15 amino acids. The CDR3 nucleotides read TGTGCCAGCAGTAACACCGGGATCCCTTACAATGAGCAGTTCTTC. Translated: CASSNTGIPYNEQFF.

The V and J genes are TRBV7-8 and TRBJ1-5; D gene ambiguous. The CDR3 covers 12 residues. V was shortened by 2 bases and J by 9 bases, with 8 bases between the two germline ends. Germline CDR1 and CDR2: SGHVS and FQNEAQ. CDR3 residues: CASSLMTGPQHF. The CDR3 bases are TGTGCCAGCAGCTTAATGACGGGGCCCCAGCATTTT.

In this sample, this clone turned up once. The chain recombines TRBV14 with TRBJ2-3; D is possibly TRBD1 or TRBD2 (5 bases each). The germline V and J ends were trimmed by 4 bases and 3 bases, with 20 bases remaining between them. The CDR3 has 17 amino acids. Germline V gene sequence: CDR1 SGHDN, CDR2 FVKESK. The CDR3 reads CASSRQEPGRVTDTQYF. CDR3 nucleotides: TGTGCCAGCAGCCGCCAGGAGCCGGGGCGAGTAACAGATACGCAGTATTTT.

V is TRBV29-1 and J is TRBJ2-1; 7 bases are shared with TRBD2. The CDR3 is made up of 12 amino acids. V trimming: 4 bases; J trimming: 9 bases; junction bases outside the gene matches: 6. The germline V gene has CDR1 SQVTM and CDR2 ANQGSEA. The CDR3 nucleotides are TGCAGCGTTGGGGGGAGGGCCGGTGAGCAGTTCTTC. It specifies CSVGGRAGEQFF.

The chain employs TRBV2 and TRBJ2-1; 10 bases agree with TRBD2. This CDR3 has 16 residues. V shed 5 bases, J shed 4 bases, and the junction held 8 bases outside the gene matches. The germline gives CDR1 SNHLY, CDR2 FYNNEI. CDR3 protein: CASSSLAGAGYNEQFF. CDR3 sequence (DNA): TGTGCCAGCAGTTCCCTAGCGGGAGCGGGGTACAATGAGCAGTTCTTC.

V and J are TRBV27 and TRBJ2-1, with 10 bases matching TRBD2. This CDR3 has 14 residues. V lost 3 bases, J lost 14 bases, and 10 bases stayed unmatched. Per the germline V gene, CDR1 is MNHEY and CDR2 is SMNVEV (reference sequence). The CDR3 spells CASSFRGLAAHEFF. DNA of the CDR3: TGTGCCAGCAGTTTCCGCGGACTAGCGGCCCATGAGTTCTTC.

CDR3 sequence (DNA): TGTGCCAGCAGCCATCCAGGAATCTACGAGCAGTACTTC. Translating gives CASSHPGIYEQYF. This rearrangement joins TRBV7-2 to TRBJ2-7; unclear D gene. Germline V lookup: CDR1 SGHTA, CDR2 FQGNSA. The V end lost 5 bases, the J end lost 3 bases, and 11 bases lay between the germline ends. CDR3 size: 13 residues.